The clone carrying this T cell receptor beta chain has just a few counts. The antigen is not known. Study-wide results and limits: Tumor Tregs overlapped most with tumor, then blood, naive CD4+ cells. The TCR gene usage of tumor memory CD4+ T cells clustered together with blood and lymph node memory CD4+ cells and with lymph node naive CD4+ cells.

Tregs were sorted as CD4+CD25+CD127-/low cells. Constant-region reverse primers amplified full-length variable regions, followed by semi-nested Nested Universal Primer A PCR. One entry per CDR3 protein, called by TCRdb with MiXCR from the 5' RACE reads. The table has about 10,000 distinct CDR3 sequences, roughly 25% seen once. The germline gives CDR1 SGHTA, CDR2 FQGNSA. The CDR3 spans 15 residues. With V trimmed by 4 bases and J by 0 bases, 3 bases remained unmatched. Sequencing used Tregs sorted from blood. J is TRBJ2-7 and V is TRBV7-2, with 10 bases lining up with TRBD2. This sequence was found in a female donor with breast cancer. CDR3: CASSSASGSSYEQYF. The DNA for the CDR3 is TGTGCCAGCAGCTCCGCTAGCGGGAGCTCCTACGAGCAGTACTTC.